This TCR beta chain emerged from a study of Graves' ophthalmopathy and Graves' hyperthyroidism. This CDR3 is 14 amino acids long. The V and J ends lost 2 bases and 4 bases, in that order; junction bases with no gene match: 2. In germline, CDR1 is SGHTA, CDR2 FQGNSA. Other autoimmune diseases, uncontrolled infections, pregnancy or lactation ruled patients out of participation. As the template, RNA transcripts were used to amplify TCR beta CDR3 regions. HTBI-primed first-round RT-PCR preceded second-round multiplex PCR. TCRdb passed the multiplex PCR reads through MiXCR, listing each CDR3 protein once. The sample holds 580,000 or so distinct CDR3 sequences, about 40% seen once.

The J gene is TRBJ2-7, the V gene TRBV7-2; TRBD1 agrees at 10 bases. Source material: peripheral blood or thyroid tissue (not recorded which). This TCR came from an adult man with Graves' hyperthyroidism. Written as DNA, the CDR3 is TGTACCAGCAGCTTAATGGGACAGGGGTACGAGCAGTACTTC. Its translation: CTSSLMGQGYEQYF.